This TCR beta chain was sequenced during a study of vaccination and CD4 T cells after COVID-19. Study as a whole: For each participant, vaccination comprised two doses of either the BNT162b2 or the mRNA-1273 vaccine. The stimulating agents, overlapping spike peptides, came from SARS-CoV-2, HCoV-NL63, HCoV-OC43 and HCoV-229E. Study-level findings and limits: SARS-CoV-2-reactive clonotypes rose nonsignificantly, with the median going from roughly 19 to 38.

There are 10 residues in the CDR3. Germline CDR1 is DFQATT and CDR2 is SNEGSKA (reference sequence). With 5 bases removed from V and 8 bases from J, the gap between germline ends came to 9 bases. A few counts support this clonotype. Its cognate antigen is unknown. Time point meaning: late sampling 161 to 241 days after vaccination in three convalescent patients. The treatment was: approximately 10-day PBMC culture with coronavirus spike peptide pools or control peptides (ViraFEST assay). In the ViraFEST assay, peptide-pool expansion preceded TCR sequencing of expanded clonotypes. Cultured CD4+ T cell DNA was sequenced using the Oncomine TCR Beta short-read assay. MiXCR, run by TCRdb on the PCR reads, gives a single entry per CDR3 protein. The table lists around 20,000 distinct CDR3 sequences, roughly 35% of them singletons.

This receptor was obtained from a human donor who had recovered from COVID-19. The chain is built from TRBV20-1 and TRBJ1-2; D remains ambiguous. This specimen was CD4+ T cells from blood, cultured in vitro, taken about 7 months after SARS-CoV-2 vaccination. The CDR3: CSAPGRGYTF. CDR3 coding DNA: TGCAGTGCTCCCGGGCGAGGCTACACCTTC.